A single sample gave rise to the 20 T cell receptor beta chains below, sequenced in a study of post-analysis software for immune sequencing data. Study results and caveats: About 5 TRBV segments occurring more often in patients than controls included TRBV5-6, TRBV5-1 and TRBV20-1.

Tagging with unique molecular identifiers was a feature of the TCR beta cDNA libraries. Each CDR3 protein is one row after TCRdb ran MiXCR on the PCR reads. The sample holds hundreds of thousands of distinct CDR3 sequences; around 64% are singletons and the top ten take around 11%. Their specific antigens are unknown. Sequencing was performed on blood. These receptors all stem from a girl aged 2-10 years with multiple sclerosis.

This chain links TRBV11-2 with TRBJ2-1; 8 nucleotides line up with TRBD2. Germline V gives CDR1 SGHAT, CDR2 FQNNGV. CDR3 length equals 16 residues. V was pared by 6 bases and J by 2 bases, with 9 bases of the junction left unmatched. CDR3 DNA: TGTGCCAGCAGTCCCTCCTTCGGGAGGGCCTACAATGAGCAGTTCTTC. Amino acids: CASSPSFGRAYNEQFF. Drawing the rest from reference TRBV11-2 and TRBJ2-1, the complete variable domain is EAGVAQSPRYKIIEKRQSVAFWCNPISGHATLYWYQQILGQGPKLLIQFQNNGVVDDSQLPKDRFSAERLKGVDSTLKIQPAKLEDSAVYLCASSPSFGRAYNEQFFGPGTRLTVL.

CDR3 residues: CASSPRLGLAGADTQYF. CDR3 nucleotide sequence: TGTGCCAGCAGTCCCAGACTAGGACTAGCGGGAGCTGATACGCAGTATTTT. The V gene is TRBV12-3 or TRBV12-4, the J gene TRBJ2-3; the match to TRBD2 covers 13 bases. CDR3 length equals 17 residues. Germline trimming cut 5 bases from V and 6 bases from J; bases unmatched to any gene: 11.

The chain employs TRBV7-2 and TRBJ2-1, with 12 bases lining up with TRBD2. This CDR3 comprises 18 residues. Trimming at V came to 1 base and at J to 5 bases, leaving 9 bases not matched to a gene. Per germline, CDR1 SGHTA and CDR2 FQGNSA. DNA of the CDR3: TGTGCCAGCAGCTTAGTCTCGACTAGCGGGGGCATTCACAATGAGCAGTTCTTC. It codes for CASSLVSTSGGIHNEQFF.

To note about this clonotype: The germline gene is not matched at one end of the junction; a read error may be the cause. The V call is TRBV10-3, the J call TRBJ1-1; D is unclear. This CDR3 is built from 15 residues. The germline CDR1 and CDR2 sequences are ENHRY and SYGVKD. CDR3 amino acids: CAIGETTSLGTEAFF. CDR3 in DNA: TGTGCCATCGGTGAGACGACAAGTTTGGGGACTGAAGCTTTCTTT.

With respect to this clonotype: An end of the junction does not agree with germline; a read error may underlie this. This rearrangement joins TRBV10-2 to TRBJ2-5, with 8 bases identical to TRBD2. Germline assignment: CDR1 WSHSY and CDR2 SAAADI. The CDR3 runs to 15 residues. The CDR3 region is CVSSESTAGGTTQYF. CDR3 nucleotides: TGCGTCAGCAGTGAGTCGACGGCGGGAGGTACGACCCAGTACTTC.

The chain is built from TRBV7-2 and TRBJ2-3, with TRBD2 matching over 12 bases. The CDR3 contains 16 residues. The V gene end was trimmed by 6 bases and the J gene end by 2 bases; junction bases not matched to a gene: 6. The germline V gene has CDR1 SGHTA and CDR2 FQGNSA. The CDR3 DNA sequence: TGTGCCAGCAGTCTACGACTAGCGGGGGTCACAGATACGCAGTATTTT. Protein product: CASSLRLAGVTDTQYF.

The chain combines TRBV10-3 with TRBJ2-7; TRBD2 is a possible D gene (6 bases). With 4 bases removed from V and 4 bases from J, the gap between germline ends came to 11 bases. Germline loops: CDR1 ENHRY, CDR2 SYGVKD. The CDR3 extends over 13 amino acids. CDR3: CAISGDFYYEQYF. Here the CDR3 DNA reads TGTGCCATCAGTGGGGACTTCTATTACGAGCAGTACTTC.

This clonotype was seen a handful of times. CDR3 amino acids: CASSDRTYEQYF. In DNA, the CDR3 is TGCGCCAGTTCTGACAGAACCTACGAGCAGTACTTC. This chain uses TRBV10-2 with TRBJ2-7, with D perhaps TRBD1 (5 bases). Trimming removed 9 bases from V and 2 bases from J, with 11 bases in between. The CDR3 is 12 amino acids. Germline-derived CDR1 and CDR2 are WSHSY and SAAADI.

In its sample, this clonotype was seen a few times. The J gene is TRBJ2-5, the V gene TRBV7-2, with a tentative D call TRBD1 (5 bases). The CDR3 length is 14 residues. Trimming pared 1 base from V and 1 base from J, leaving 7 bases between. CDR1 SGHTA and CDR2 FQGNSA come from the germline V gene. The CDR3 DNA follows: TGTGCCAGCAGCTTAGACAGGACCCAAGAGACCCAGTACTTC. This encodes CASSLDRTQETQYF.

This clonotype was observed a single time. V usage is TRBV20-1 and J usage is TRBJ2-3, with D maybe TRBD2 (5 bases). V was trimmed by 1 base and J by 7 bases, leaving 12 bases between them. The CDR3 extends over 13 amino acids. CDR1 DFQATT and CDR2 SNEGSKA come from the germline V gene (reference sequence). The CDR3 coding sequence is TGCAGTGCTAGAGTCGGGAAGCCTCATACGCAGTATTTT. It codes for CSARVGKPHTQYF.

This clonotype has more than one count but fewer than ten. As DNA, the CDR3 is TGTGCCAGCAGCCAAGGGACTAGCGGCTACGAGCAGTACTTC. As protein: CASSQGTSGYEQYF. The V call is TRBV3-1, the J call TRBJ2-7, with 10 bases matching TRBD2. In germline, CDR1 is LGHDT, CDR2 YNNKEL (reference sequence). The CDR3 sequence is 14 residues long. J lost 3 bases, V lost 1 base, and 0 bases had no gene match.

The chain employs TRBV9 and TRBJ2-3; 10 bases align to TRBD2. The CDR3 is 16 amino acids. Germline CDR1 and CDR2: SGDLS and YYNGEE. J was trimmed by 5 bases and V by 7 bases; bases with no gene match: 13. The CDR3 bases are TGTGCCAGCTCCTTAAGCGGGAGGGCCAGCGGAGATACGCAGTATTTT. As protein: CASSLSGRASGDTQYF.

V usage is TRBV4-1 and J usage is TRBJ2-1, with 8 bases aligning to TRBD2. Germline values: CDR1 MGHRA, CDR2 YSYEKL. The CDR3 is 16 amino acids. V lost 0 bases to trimming and J lost 4 bases; unmatched junction nucleotides: 5. Here the CDR3 DNA reads TGCGCCAGCAGCCAAGAGCTGGGACTAGTTTACAATGAGCAGTTCTTC. Its translation is CASSQELGLVYNEQFF.

The CDR3 here is CASSYPKGGPHNEQFF. CDR3 coding DNA: TGTGCCAGCAGTTACCCTAAAGGGGGGCCCCACAATGAGCAGTTCTTC. The chain carries TRBV6-2 or TRBV6-3 and TRBJ2-1, with D perhaps matching TRBD1 or TRBD2 (6 bases each). Germline lookup yields CDR1 MNHEY and CDR2 SVGEGT. The CDR3 sequence is 16 residues long. Trimming stripped 2 bases from V and 5 bases from J, with 16 bases between.

The chain combines TRBV29-1 with TRBJ1-2, with D possibly being TRBD1 (5 bases). The CDR3 has 14 amino acids. Germline-derived CDR1 and CDR2 are SQVTM and ANQGSEA. CDR3 sequence reads: CNVLPVGAMNGYTF. In DNA form, the CDR3 reads TGCAACGTGCTTCCTGTTGGGGCAATGAATGGCTACACCTTC. The full variable domain, completed using reference TRBV29-1 and TRBJ1-2, is SAVISQKPSRDICQRGTSLTIQCQVDSQVTMMFWYRQQPGQSLTLIATANQGSEATYESGFVIDKFPISRPNLTFSTLTVSNMSPEDSSIYLCNVLPVGAMNGYTFGSGTRLTVV.

The J gene is TRBJ2-1, the V gene TRBV5-1; tentatively, D is TRBD2 (6 bases). The CDR3 is 13 residues long. V was cut by 0 bases and J by 10 bases, with 11 bases left in between. Germline V lookup: CDR1 SGHRS, CDR2 YFSETQ. The chain's CDR3 is CASSLGGETEQFF. Here the CDR3 DNA reads TGCGCCAGCAGCTTGGGCGGGGAAACGGAGCAGTTCTTC.

Only a few counts were recorded for this clonotype. The chain links TRBV10-3 to TRBJ2-5, with TRBD1 matching 9 bases. Trimming removed 6 bases from V and 5 bases from J; junction bases left unmatched: 7. Germline V gene sequence: CDR1 ENHRY, CDR2 SYGVKD. The CDR3 is 14 amino acids. CDR3 in DNA: TGTGCCATCAGGGGGGACAGGGCCGGCGAGACCCAGTACTTC. This translates into CAIRGDRAGETQYF.

CDR3 coding DNA: TGCGCCAGCAGTGAAGGAGGACCCATGTTCTTC. It translates to CASSEGGPMFF. The chain joins TRBV10-2 to TRBJ2-1, with a tentative D call TRBD2 (5 bases). The V gene's germline CDR1 is WSHSY and CDR2 SAAADI. Trimming removed 3 bases from V and 15 bases from J, with 12 bases in between. CDR3 size: 11 residues.

This clonotype came up once. The rearrangement links TRBV5-1 to TRBJ2-5; 7 bases agree with TRBD2. The CDR3 sequence is 15 residues long. Germline lookup yields CDR1 SGHRS and CDR2 YFSETQ. The V segment lost 5 bases and the J segment 3 bases; nucleotides outside the gene matches: 10. The CDR3 loop is CASRDGRTTEETQYF. In DNA, the CDR3 is TGCGCCAGCAGAGACGGGAGGACGACGGAAGAGACCCAGTACTTC.

The CDR3 bases are TGCAGCGTGTCCCGGGACAGGGCCTACGAGCAGTACTTC. This gives the protein CSVSRDRAYEQYF. The chain uses TRBV29-1 and TRBJ2-7; 9 nucleotides match TRBD1. The CDR3 extends over 13 amino acids. The trim removed 6 bases at V and 2 bases at J, leaving 5 bases unmatched. The germline V gene encodes CDR1 SQVTM and CDR2 ANQGSEA.